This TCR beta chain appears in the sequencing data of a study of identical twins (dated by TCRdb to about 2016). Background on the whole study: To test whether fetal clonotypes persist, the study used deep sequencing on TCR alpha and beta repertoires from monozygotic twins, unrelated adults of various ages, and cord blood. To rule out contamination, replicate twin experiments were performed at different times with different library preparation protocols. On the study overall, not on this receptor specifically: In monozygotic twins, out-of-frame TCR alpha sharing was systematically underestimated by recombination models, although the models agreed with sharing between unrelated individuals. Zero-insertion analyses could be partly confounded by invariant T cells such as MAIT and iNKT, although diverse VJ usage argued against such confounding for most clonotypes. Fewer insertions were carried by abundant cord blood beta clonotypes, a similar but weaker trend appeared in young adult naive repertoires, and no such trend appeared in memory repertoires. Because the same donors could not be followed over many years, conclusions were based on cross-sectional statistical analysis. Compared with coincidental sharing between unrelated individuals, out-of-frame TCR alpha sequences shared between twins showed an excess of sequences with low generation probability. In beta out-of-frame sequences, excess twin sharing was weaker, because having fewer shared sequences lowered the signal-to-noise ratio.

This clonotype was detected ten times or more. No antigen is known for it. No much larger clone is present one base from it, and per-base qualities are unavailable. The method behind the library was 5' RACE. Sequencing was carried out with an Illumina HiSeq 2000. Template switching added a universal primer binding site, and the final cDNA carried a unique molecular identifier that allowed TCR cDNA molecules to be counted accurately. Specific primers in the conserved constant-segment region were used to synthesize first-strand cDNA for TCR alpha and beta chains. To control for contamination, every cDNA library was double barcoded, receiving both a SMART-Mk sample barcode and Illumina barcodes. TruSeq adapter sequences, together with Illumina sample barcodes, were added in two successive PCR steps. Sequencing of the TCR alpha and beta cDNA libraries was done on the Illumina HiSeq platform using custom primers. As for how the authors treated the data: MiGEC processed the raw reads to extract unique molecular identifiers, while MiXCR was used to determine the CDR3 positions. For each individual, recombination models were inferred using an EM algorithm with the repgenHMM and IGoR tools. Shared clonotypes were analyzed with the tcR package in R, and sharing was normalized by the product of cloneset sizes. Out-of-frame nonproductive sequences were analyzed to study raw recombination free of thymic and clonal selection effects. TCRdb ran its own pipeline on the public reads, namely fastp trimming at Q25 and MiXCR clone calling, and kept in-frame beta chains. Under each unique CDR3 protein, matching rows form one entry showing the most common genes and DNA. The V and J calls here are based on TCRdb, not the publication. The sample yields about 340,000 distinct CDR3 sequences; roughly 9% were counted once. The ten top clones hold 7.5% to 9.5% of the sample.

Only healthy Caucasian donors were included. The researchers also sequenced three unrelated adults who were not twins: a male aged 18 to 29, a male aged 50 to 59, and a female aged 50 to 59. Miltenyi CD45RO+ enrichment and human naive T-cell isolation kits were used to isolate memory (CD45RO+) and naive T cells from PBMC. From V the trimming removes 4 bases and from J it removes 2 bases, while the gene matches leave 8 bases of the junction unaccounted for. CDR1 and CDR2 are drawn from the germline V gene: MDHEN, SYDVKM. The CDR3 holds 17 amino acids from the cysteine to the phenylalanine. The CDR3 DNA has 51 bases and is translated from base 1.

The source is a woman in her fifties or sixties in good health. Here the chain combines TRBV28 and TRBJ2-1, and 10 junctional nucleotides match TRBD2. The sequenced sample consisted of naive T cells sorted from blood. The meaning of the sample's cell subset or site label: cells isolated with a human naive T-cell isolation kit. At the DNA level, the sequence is TGTGCCAGCAGTTCAGACTCGAGCGGGAGGGCCTACAATGAGCAGTTCTTC. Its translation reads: CASSSDSSGRAYNEQFF.